These T cell receptor beta chains were read from a single sample in a study of T-cell reconstitution after alpha-beta-depleted transplantation in children. From the PCR reads, TCRdb called clonotypes with MiXCR, one entry per CDR3 protein. The profile shows hundreds of thousands of distinct CDR3 sequences, 12% of them singletons. This specimen was PBMCs from the stem cell graft donor, taken from the stem cell graft. The receptors originated from a human donor who donated a stem cell graft to a child with acute lymphoblastic leukemia. The CDR3 runs from the conserved cysteine through the conserved F or W. The D gene is left open where the match is weak. A row's size may be missing; if present it is once, few, many or a size class.

J	V	size	D	CDR3	DNA
TRBJ2-7	TRBV7-9	few	TRBD1	CASSSAGTAKTLYF	TGTGCCAGCAGCTCGGCCGGGACAGCCAAAACCCTGTACTTC
TRBJ2-7	TRBV6-2/TRBV6-3	many	NA	CASSKDGGRTYEQYF	TGTGCCAGCAGTAAAGATGGGGGCCGAACCTACGAGCAGTACTTC
TRBJ2-2	TRBV24-1	many	NA	CATSDLLGAIRQPNTGELFF	TGTGCCACCAGTGATTTGCTTGGGGCCATACGGCAGCCGAACACCGGGGAGCTGTTTTTT
TRBJ2-5	TRBV12-3/TRBV12-4	many	NA	CASSPGASRQETQYF	TGTGCCAGCAGTCCCGGAGCATCTCGGCAAGAGACCCAGTACTTC
TRBJ2-7	TRBV20-1	many	TRBD1	CSAPRTGDEQYF	TGCAGTGCTCCCCGGACAGGGGACGAGCAGTACTTC
TRBJ2-2	TRBV7-8	many	NA	CASSPTVRRTGGELFF	TGTGCCAGCAGCCCGACAGTAAGAAGGACCGGCGGGGAGCTGTTTTTT
TRBJ2-2	TRBV30	many	NA	CAWQGLTGELFF	TGTGCCTGGCAGGGGCTCACCGGGGAGCTGTTTTTT
TRBJ1-5	TRBV15	NA	NA	CATSRDQSSNQPQHF	TGTGCCACCAGCAGAGATCAAAGTAGCAATCAGCCCCAGCATTTT
TRBJ1-5	TRBV7-2	many	TRBD1	CASSLGGDRRNQPQHF	TGTGCCAGCAGCTTAGGGGGGGACAGGCGAAATCAGCCCCAGCATTTT
TRBJ1-2	TRBV12-3/TRBV12-4	many	NA	CASTPSLHGYTF	TGTGCCAGCACCCCCTCGCTCCATGGCTACACCTTC
TRBJ2-3	TRBV6-1	many	TRBD1	CASSAGTGRDTQYF	TGTGCCAGCAGCGCCGGGACAGGGCGAGATACGCAGTATTTT
TRBJ2-7	TRBV20-1	NA	TRBD1	CSALRSGQLYEQYF	TGCAGTGCTCTAAGGTCGGGACAGCTATACGAGCAGTACTTC
TRBJ2-1	TRBV7-2	many	TRBD2	CASSSSGRANEQFF	TGTGCCAGCAGTTCTAGCGGCAGGGCCAATGAGCAGTTCTTC
TRBJ1-1	TRBV9	many	NA	CASSVASGTPTEAFF	TGTGCCAGCAGCGTAGCTTCAGGGACCCCCACTGAAGCTTTCTTT
TRBJ1-6	TRBV28	many	NA	CASSPPGGSRIGSPLHF	TGTGCCAGCAGTCCTCCTGGGGGCTCTAGAATAGGTTCACCCCTCCACTTT
TRBJ2-1	TRBV4-2	many	NA	CASSQDRASVRNEQFF	TGTGCCAGCAGCCAAGATCGGGCTAGCGTACGCAATGAGCAGTTCTTC
TRBJ1-2	TRBV30	many	NA	CAWSQGRDYGYTF	TGTGCCTGGAGTCAAGGGAGGGACTATGGCTACACCTTC
TRBJ2-1	TRBV19	many	TRBD2	CASSPIASGRTGGNNEQFF	TGTGCCAGTAGCCCGATTGCTAGCGGGAGAACCGGTGGAAACAATGAGCAGTTCTTC